This record concerns one T cell receptor beta chain sequence. Original processing methods: Scientists estimated how many nucleated cells there were by amplifying reference gene primers. This table comes from immunoSEQ multiplex PCR, and its TCRdb copy is limited to in-frame clones, with some not included. The V and J calls and the clone size are those of that table, but D and trimming were determined from the DNA. The sample comprises over 150,000 clones, less than 90% of which are singletons, and roughly 7% rests with the top ten. The record originates from a study of blood T cell repertoires in COVID-19. For the study at large: The origin of the acute and convalescent COVID-19 samples was the United States, Italy and Spain.

Grouping used clinical history reported by participants in a survey and questionnaire. Sequenced input: PBMCs or T cells enriched from blood (not recorded which). This receptor was obtained from a woman between 45 and 60 years old who had recovered from COVID-19.

The CDR3 sequence is CASSLGQGANQPQHF. CDR3 coding DNA: TGTGCCAGCAGTTTGGGACAGGGGGCGAATCAGCCCCAGCATTTT. The chain couples TRBV28 to TRBJ1-5; TRBD1 matches at 12 bases. CDR3 length equals 15 residues. From germline, CDR1 is MDHEN and CDR2 SYDVKM. V dropped 3 bases and J dropped 4; count of bases not matched to a gene: 1. Combining the CDR3 with reference TRBV28 and TRBJ1-5 gives the whole variable domain DVKVTQSSRYLVKRTGEKVFLECVQDMDHENMFWYRQDPGLGLRLIYFSYDVKMKEKGDIPEGYSVSREKKERFSLILESASTNQTSMYLCASSLGQGANQPQHFGDGTRLSIL.